This T cell receptor (beta chain) originates from a study of regulatory T cells. The CDR3 has 13 amino acids. The V gene lost 2 bases and the J gene lost 4 bases, with 6 bases spanning the gap. The germline CDR1 and CDR2 sequences are MDHEN and SYDVKM. Details on this clone: The antigen is not known.

Study-wide points: Patient repertoires had restricted TRB V-J pairs and skewed V and J usage, most in Tregs.

The PCR used 52 TRBV and 13 TRBJ primers. Assay: immunoSEQ multiplex PCR; the TCRdb copy retains only in-frame clones and omits some. The table lists about 15,000 clones, about 92% of them singletons. Input material: CD8+ T cells sorted from blood. The chain couples TRBV28 to TRBJ2-1; D remains ambiguous. The origin of this receptor is a person aged 18 to 30 with CD3G deficiency. CDR3 DNA: TGTGCCAGCAGTTTAGGCTCATACAATGAGCAGTTCTTC. Protein: CASSLGSYNEQFF. The variable domain in full, with the rest retrieved from reference TRBV28 and TRBJ2-1, is DVKVTQSSRYLVKRTGEKVFLECVQDMDHENMFWYRQDPGLGLRLIYFSYDVKMKEKGDIPEGYSVSREKKERFSLILESASTNQTSMYLCASSLGSYNEQFFGPGTRLTVL.